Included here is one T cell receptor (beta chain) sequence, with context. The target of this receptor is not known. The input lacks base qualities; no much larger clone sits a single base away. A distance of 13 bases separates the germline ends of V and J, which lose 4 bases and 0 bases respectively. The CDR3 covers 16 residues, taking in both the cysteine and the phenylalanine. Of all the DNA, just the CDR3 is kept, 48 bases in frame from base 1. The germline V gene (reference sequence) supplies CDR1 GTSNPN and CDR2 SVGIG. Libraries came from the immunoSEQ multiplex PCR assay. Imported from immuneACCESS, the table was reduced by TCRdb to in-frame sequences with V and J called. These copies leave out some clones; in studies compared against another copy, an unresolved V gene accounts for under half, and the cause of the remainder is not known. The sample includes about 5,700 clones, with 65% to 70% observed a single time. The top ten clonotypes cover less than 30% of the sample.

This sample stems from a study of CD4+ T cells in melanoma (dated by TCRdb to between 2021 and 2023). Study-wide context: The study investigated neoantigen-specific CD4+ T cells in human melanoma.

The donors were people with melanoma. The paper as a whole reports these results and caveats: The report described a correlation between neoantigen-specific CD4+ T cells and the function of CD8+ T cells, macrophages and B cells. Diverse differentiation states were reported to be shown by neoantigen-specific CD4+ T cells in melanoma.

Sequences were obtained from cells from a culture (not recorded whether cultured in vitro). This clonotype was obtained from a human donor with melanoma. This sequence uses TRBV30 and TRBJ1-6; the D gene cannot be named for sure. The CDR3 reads CAWTHSGSSYNSPLHF. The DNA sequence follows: TGTGCCTGGACCCACAGCGGGAGCTCCTATAATTCACCCCTCCACTTT. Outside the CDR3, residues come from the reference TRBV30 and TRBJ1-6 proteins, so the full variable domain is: SQTIHQWPATLVQPVGSPLSLECTVEGTSNPNLYWYRQAAGRGLQLLFYSVGIGQISSEVPQNLSASRPQDRQFILSSKKLLLSDSGFYLCAWTHSGSSYNSPLHFGNGTRLTVT.